This T cell receptor (beta chain) originates from a study of OX40 agonist ivuxolimab in advanced cancers. Study overall: Patients took ivuxolimab, an agonistic anti-OX40 (CD134) antibody. General study results and limits: There were also nonresponders showing low normalized T-cell clonal expansion. Dosing at 0.1 to 3.0 mg/kg was accompanied by clonal expansion of CD4+ and CD8+ blood T cells by week 6.

Using immunoSEQ multiplex PCR, the repertoire was profiled, and TCRdb retains in-frame clones only, with some absent. The data show tens of thousands of clones, around four fifths seen once. This clone was observed once. The antigen is undetermined. This TCR was sampled from an adult with an advanced solid tumor such as melanoma, head and neck, liver or kidney cancer. This specimen consisted of CD4+ or CD8+ T cells sorted from blood, obtained in a trial of the OX40 agonist ivuxolimab.

This chain's CDR3 is CASSLTGTGETQYF. In DNA, the CDR3 is TGTGCCAGCAGCTTAACGGGAACAGGAGAGACCCAGTACTTC. The chain recombines TRBV11-3 with TRBJ2-5; D assignment may be TRBD1 or TRBD2 (5 bases each). The CDR3 consists of 14 residues. From germline, CDR1 is SGHNT and CDR2 YENEEA. V was pared by 2 bases and J by 4 bases, with 11 bases between. Supplemented by reference TRBV11-3 and TRBJ2-5, the full variable domain reads EAGVVQSPRYKIIEKKQPVAFWCNPISGHNTLYWYLQNLGQGPELLIRYENEEAVDDSQLPKDRFSAERLKGVDSTLKIQPAELGDSAVYLCASSLTGTGETQYFGPGTRLLVL.